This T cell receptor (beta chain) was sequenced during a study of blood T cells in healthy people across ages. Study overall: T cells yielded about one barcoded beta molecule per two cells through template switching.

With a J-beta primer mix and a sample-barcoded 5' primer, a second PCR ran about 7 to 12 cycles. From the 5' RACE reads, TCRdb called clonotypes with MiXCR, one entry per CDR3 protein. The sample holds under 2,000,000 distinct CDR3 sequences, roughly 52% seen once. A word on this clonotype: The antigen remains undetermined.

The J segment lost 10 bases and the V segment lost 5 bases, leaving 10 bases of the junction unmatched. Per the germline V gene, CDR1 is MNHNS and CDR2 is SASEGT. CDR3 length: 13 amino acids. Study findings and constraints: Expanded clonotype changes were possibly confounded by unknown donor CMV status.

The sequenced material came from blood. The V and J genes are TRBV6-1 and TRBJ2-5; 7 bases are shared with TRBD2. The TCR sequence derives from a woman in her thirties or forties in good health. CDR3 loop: CASSREVRAVQYF. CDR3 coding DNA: TGTGCCAGCAGTCGGGAGGTGCGAGCCGTCCAGTACTTC.